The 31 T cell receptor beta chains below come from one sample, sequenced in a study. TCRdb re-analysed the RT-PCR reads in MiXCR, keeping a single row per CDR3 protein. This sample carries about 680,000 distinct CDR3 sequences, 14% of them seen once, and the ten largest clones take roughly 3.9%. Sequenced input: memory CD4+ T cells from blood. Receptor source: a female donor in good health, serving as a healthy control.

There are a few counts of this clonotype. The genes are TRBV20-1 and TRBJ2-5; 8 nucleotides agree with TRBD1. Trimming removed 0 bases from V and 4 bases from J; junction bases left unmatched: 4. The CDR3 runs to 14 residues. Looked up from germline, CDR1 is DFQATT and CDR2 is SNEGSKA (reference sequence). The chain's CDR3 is CSARDRTGRETQYF. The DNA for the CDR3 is TGCAGTGCTAGAGATCGGACAGGGAGAGAGACCCAGTACTTC.

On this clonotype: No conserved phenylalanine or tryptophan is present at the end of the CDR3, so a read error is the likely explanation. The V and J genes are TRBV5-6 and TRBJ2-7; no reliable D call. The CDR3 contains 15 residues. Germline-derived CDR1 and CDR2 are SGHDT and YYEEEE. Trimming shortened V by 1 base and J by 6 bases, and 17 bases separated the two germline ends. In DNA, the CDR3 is TGTGCCAGCAGCTTGAACCCGGGCCCTGATGCCGAGCAGTACTCC. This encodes CASSLNPGPDAEQYS.

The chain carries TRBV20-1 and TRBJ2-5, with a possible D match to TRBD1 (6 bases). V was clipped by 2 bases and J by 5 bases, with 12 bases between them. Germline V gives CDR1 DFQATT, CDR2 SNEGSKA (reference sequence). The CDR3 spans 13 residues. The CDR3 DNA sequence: TGCAGTGCTAGAATTGCAGGGGCTGAGACCCAGTACTTC. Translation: CSARIAGAETQYF.

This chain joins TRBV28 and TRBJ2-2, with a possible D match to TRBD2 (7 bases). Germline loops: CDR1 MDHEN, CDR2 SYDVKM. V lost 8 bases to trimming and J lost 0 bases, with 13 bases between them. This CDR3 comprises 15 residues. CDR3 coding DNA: TGTGCCAGCGGAGGGGGAGGGACGAACACCGGGGAGCTGTTTTTT. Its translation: CASGGGGTNTGELFF.

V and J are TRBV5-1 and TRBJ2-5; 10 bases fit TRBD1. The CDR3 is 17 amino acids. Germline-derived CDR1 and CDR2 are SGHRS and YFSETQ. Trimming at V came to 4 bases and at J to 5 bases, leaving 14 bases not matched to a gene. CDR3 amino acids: CASSLTGGLEFGETQYF. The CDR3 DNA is TGCGCCAGCAGCCTGACAGGGGGCTTAGAATTCGGGGAGACCCAGTACTTC.

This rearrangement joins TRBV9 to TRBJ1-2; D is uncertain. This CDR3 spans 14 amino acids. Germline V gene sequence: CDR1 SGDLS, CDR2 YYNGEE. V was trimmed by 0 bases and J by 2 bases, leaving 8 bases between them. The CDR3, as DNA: TGTGCCAGCAGCGTAGGCCCAGAGAACTATGGCTACACCTTC. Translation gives CASSVGPENYGYTF.

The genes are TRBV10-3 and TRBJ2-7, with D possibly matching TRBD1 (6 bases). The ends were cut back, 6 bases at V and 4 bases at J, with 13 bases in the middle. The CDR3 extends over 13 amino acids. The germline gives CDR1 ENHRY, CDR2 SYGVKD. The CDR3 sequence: CAIRWTETYEQYF. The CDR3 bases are TGTGCCATCAGGTGGACAGAGACTTACGAGCAGTACTTC.

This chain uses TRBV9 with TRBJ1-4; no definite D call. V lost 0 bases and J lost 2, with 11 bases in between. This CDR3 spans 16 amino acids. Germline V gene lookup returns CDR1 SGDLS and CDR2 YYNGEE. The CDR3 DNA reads TGTGCCAGCAGCGTAGGTCTGGCAGAGACTAATGAAAAACTGTTTTTT. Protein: CASSVGLAETNEKLFF. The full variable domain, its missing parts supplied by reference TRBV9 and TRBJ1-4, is DSGVTQTPKHLITATGQRVTLRCSPRSGDLSVYWYQQSLDQGLQFLIQYYNGEERAKGNILERFSAQQFPDLHSELNLSSLELGDSALYFCASSVGLAETNEKLFFGSGTQLSVL.

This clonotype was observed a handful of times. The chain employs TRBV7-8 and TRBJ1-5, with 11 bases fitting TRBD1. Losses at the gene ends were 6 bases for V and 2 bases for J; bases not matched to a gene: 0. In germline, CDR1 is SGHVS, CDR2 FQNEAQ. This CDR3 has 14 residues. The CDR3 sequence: CASRGQGGNQPQHF. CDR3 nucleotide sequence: TGTGCCAGCAGGGGACAGGGGGGCAATCAGCCCCAGCATTTT.

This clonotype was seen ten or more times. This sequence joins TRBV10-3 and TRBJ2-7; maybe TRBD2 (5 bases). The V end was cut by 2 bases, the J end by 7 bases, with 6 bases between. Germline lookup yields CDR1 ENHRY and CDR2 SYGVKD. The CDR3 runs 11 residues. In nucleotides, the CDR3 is TGTGCCATCAGTGAGACGGGGGAGCAGTACTTC. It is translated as CAISETGEQYF.

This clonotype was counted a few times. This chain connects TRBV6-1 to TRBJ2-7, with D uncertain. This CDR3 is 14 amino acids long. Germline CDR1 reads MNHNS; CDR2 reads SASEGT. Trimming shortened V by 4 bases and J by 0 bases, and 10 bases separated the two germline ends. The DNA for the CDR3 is TGTGCCAGCAGTGGCGGCTCGAGCTCCTACGAGCAGTACTTC. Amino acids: CASSGGSSSYEQYF.

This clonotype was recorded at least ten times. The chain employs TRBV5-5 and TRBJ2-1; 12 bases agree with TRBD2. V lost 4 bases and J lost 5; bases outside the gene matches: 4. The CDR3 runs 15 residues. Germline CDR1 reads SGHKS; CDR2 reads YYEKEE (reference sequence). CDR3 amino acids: CASSRLAGADNEQFF. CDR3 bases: TGTGCCAGCAGCCGACTAGCGGGGGCAGACAATGAGCAGTTCTTC.

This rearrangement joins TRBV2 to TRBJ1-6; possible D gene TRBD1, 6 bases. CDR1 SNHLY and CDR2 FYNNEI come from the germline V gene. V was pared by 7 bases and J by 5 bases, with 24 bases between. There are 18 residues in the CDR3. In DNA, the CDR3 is TGTGCCAGCACGACCGCCCGTCTCACAGGGAGCAATAATTCACCCCTCCACTTT. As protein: CASTTARLTGSNNSPLHF.

CDR3 DNA: TGTGCCAGTAGTAGGGCCGATTTCACAGATACGCAGTATTTT. Translated, it gives CASSRADFTDTQYF. This chain connects TRBV19 to TRBJ2-3; the D is unclear. CDR3 size: 14 residues. Germline CDR1 LNHDA, CDR2 SQIVND (reference sequence). V was cut by 4 bases and J by 2 bases, with 10 bases left in between.

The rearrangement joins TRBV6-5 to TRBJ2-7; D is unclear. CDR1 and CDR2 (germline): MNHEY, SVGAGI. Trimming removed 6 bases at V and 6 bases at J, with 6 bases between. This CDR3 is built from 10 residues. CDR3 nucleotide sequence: TGTGCCAGCAGAAACCCCGAGCAGTACTTC. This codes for CASRNPEQYF.

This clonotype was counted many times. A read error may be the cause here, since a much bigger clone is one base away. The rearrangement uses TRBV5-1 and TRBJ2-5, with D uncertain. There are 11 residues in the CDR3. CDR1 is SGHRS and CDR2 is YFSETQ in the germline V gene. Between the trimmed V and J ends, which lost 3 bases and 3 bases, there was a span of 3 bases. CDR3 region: CASSWEETQYF. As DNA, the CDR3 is TGCGCCAGCAGCTGGGAAGAGACCCAGTACTTC.

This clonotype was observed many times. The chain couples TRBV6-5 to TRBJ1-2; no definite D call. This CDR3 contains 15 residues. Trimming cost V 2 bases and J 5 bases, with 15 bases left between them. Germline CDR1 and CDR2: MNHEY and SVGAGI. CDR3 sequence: CASSYDNPESYGYTF. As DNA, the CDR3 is TGTGCCAGCAGTTACGACAATCCCGAGTCGTATGGCTACACCTTC.

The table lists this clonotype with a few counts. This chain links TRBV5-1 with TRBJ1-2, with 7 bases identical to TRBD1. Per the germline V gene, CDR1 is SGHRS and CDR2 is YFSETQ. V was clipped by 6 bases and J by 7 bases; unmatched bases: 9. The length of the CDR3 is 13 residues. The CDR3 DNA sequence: TGCGCCAGCACCCCAGGGGGAAGTTTTGGCTACACCTTC. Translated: CASTPGGSFGYTF.

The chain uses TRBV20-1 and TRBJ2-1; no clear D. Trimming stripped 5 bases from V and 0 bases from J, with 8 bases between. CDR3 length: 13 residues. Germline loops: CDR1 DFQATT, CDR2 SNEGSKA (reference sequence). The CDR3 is CSALAYSYNEQFF. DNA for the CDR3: TGCAGTGCTCTTGCGTACTCCTACAATGAGCAGTTCTTC.

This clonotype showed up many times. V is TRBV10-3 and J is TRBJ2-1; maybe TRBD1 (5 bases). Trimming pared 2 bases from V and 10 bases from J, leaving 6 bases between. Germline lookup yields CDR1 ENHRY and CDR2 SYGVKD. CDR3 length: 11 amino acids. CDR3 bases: TGTGCCATCAGTGAGGCAGGGGAGCAGTTCTTC. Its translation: CAISEAGEQFF.

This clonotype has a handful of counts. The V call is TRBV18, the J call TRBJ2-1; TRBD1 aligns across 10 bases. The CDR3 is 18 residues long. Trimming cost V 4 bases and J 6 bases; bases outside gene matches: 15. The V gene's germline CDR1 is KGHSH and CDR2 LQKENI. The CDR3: CASSQLGASGQGSNEQFF. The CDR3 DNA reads TGTGCCAGCTCACAGTTAGGGGCCTCGGGACAGGGGAGCAATGAGCAGTTCTTC.

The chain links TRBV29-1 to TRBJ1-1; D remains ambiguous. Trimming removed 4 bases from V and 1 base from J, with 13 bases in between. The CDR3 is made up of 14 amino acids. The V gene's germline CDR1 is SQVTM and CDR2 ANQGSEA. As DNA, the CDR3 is TGCAGCGTTGCTAGAGGAGGCCCGAACACTGAAGCTTTCTTT. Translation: CSVARGGPNTEAFF.

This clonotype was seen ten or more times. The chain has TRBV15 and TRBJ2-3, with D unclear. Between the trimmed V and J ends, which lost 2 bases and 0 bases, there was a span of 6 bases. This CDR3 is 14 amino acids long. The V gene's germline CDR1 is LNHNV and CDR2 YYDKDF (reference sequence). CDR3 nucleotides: TGTGCCACCAGCAGATCTCCGAGCACAGATACGCAGTATTTT. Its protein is CATSRSPSTDTQYF.

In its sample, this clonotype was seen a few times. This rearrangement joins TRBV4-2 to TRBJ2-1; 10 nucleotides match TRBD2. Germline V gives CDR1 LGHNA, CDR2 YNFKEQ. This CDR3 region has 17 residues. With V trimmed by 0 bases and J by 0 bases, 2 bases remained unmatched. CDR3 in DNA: TGTGCCAGCAGCCAAGATCTAGCGGGAGTCTCCTACAATGAGCAGTTCTTC. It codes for CASSQDLAGVSYNEQFF.

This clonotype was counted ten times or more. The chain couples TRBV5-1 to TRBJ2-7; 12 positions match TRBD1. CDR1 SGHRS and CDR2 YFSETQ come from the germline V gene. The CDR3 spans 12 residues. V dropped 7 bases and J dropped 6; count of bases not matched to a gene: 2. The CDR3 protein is CASQGQGAEQYF. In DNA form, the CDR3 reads TGCGCCAGCCAGGGACAGGGGGCCGAGCAGTACTTC.

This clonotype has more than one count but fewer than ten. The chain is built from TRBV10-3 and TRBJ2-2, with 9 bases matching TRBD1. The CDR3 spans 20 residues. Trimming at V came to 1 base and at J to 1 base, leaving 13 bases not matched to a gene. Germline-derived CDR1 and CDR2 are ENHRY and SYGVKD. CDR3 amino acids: CAISEWTGESAFLNTGELFF. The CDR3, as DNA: TGTGCCATCAGTGAGTGGACAGGGGAAAGTGCCTTCCTGAACACCGGGGAGCTGTTTTTT.

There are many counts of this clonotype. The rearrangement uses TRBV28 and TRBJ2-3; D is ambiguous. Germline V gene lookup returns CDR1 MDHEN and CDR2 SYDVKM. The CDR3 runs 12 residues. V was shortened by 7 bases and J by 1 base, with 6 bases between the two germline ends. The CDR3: CASTPGTDTQYF. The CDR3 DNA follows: TGTGCCAGCACCCCCGGCACAGATACGCAGTATTTT. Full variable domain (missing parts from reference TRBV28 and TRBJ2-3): DVKVTQSSRYLVKRTGEKVFLECVQDMDHENMFWYRQDPGLGLRLIYFSYDVKMKEKGDIPEGYSVSREKKERFSLILESASTNQTSMYLCASTPGTDTQYFGPGTRLTVL.

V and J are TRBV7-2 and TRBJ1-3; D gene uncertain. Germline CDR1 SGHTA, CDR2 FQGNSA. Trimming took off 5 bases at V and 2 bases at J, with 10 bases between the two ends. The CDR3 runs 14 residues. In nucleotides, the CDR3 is TGTGCCAGCAGCCCCAGCGGCCCTGGAAACACCATATATTTT. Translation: CASSPSGPGNTIYF.

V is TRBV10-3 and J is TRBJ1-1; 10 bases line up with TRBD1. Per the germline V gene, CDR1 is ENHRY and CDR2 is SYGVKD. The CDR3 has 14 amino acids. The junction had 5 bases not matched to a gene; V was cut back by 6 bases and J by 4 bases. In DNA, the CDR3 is TGTGCCATCAGCGCCGGGACAGGGGTCACTGAAGCTTTCTTT. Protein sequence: CAISAGTGVTEAFF.

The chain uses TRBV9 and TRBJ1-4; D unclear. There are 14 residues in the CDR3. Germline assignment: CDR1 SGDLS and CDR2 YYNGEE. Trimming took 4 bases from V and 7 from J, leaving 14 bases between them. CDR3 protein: CASSPIDRGEKLFF. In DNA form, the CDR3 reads TGTGCCAGCAGCCCAATCGACCGGGGTGAAAAACTGTTTTTT. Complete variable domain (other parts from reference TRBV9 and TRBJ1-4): DSGVTQTPKHLITATGQRVTLRCSPRSGDLSVYWYQQSLDQGLQFLIQYYNGEERAKGNILERFSAQQFPDLHSELNLSSLELGDSALYFCASSPIDRGEKLFFGSGTQLSVL.

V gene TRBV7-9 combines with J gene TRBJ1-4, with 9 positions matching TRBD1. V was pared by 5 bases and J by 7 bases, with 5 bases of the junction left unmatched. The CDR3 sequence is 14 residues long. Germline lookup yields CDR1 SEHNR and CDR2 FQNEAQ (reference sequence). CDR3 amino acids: CASSATGGGEKLFF. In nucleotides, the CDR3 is TGTGCCAGCAGCGCTACAGGGGGCGGTGAAAAACTGTTTTTT.